This T cell receptor (beta chain) was obtained from a study of cytomegalovirus exposure and HLA in healthy donors. In the PCR, 60 Vbeta and 13 Jbeta primers were used. Using immunoSEQ multiplex PCR, the repertoire was profiled, and TCRdb retains in-frame clones only, with some absent. The data contain 110,000 or so clones, 60% to 85% of them seen just once; the ten biggest clones take up 1% to 1.5%. The trim removed 3 bases at V and 7 bases at J, leaving 9 bases unmatched. Germline-derived CDR1 and CDR2 are LNHDA and SQIVND (reference sequence). This CDR3 region has 15 residues. V is TRBV19 and J is TRBJ2-1; 7 bases are a match to TRBD2. The receptor comes from a man aged 35-49 years in good health and CMV-seronegative. Sequencing was carried out using PBMCs. The CDR3 DNA reads as TGTGCCAGTAGTATTTTCACCGGGAGGAGGAATGAGCAGTTCTTC. It yields the protein CASSIFTGRRNEQFF. The entire variable domain, with the rest obtained from reference TRBV19 and TRBJ2-1, is as follows: DGGITQSPKYLFRKEGQNVTLSCEQNLNHDAMYWYRQDPGQGLRLIYYSQIVNDFQKGDIAEGYSVSREKKESFPLTVTSAQKNPTAFYLCASSIFTGRRNEQFFGPGTRLTVL.